This TCR beta chain derives from a study of blood T cell repertoires in COVID-19. Background on the study: Sites across the United States, Italy and Spain contributed samples from acute and convalescent COVID-19.

V was pared by 5 bases and J by 6 bases, with 7 bases of the junction left unmatched. Germline V gene sequence: CDR1 SGHVS, CDR2 FQNEAQ. The CDR3 contains 14 residues. Methods used by the authors: By means of reference gene primer amplification, nucleated cell counts were estimated. The repertoire was sequenced with immunoSEQ multiplex PCR; TCRdb's copy has only in-frame clones and lacks some. Clone size and the V and J calls come from that table; the DNA yielded D and trimming. The table lists 280,000 or so clones, 75% to 90% of them singletons, with roughly 2% in the top ten. The receptor was derived from a man aged 25-45 years who had recovered from COVID-19. This chain links TRBV7-8 with TRBJ1-2, with 9 bases aligning to TRBD1. Sequencing was carried out using PBMCs or T cells enriched from blood (not recorded which). The CDR3 spells CASSRGDRANGYTF. The CDR3 DNA sequence: TGTGCCAGCAGCCGAGGGGACAGGGCAAATGGCTACACCTTC.